This T cell receptor beta chain was observed in a study of blood T cell repertoires in COVID-19. The CDR3 consists of 14 residues. The V gene lost 2 bases and the J gene lost 7 bases, with 15 bases spanning the gap. Germline values: CDR1 SNHLY, CDR2 FYNNEI. Assay used: immunoSEQ multiplex PCR; TCRdb lists only in-frame clones, some missing. The table shows over 150,000 clones, with about four fifths occurring only once. The specimen sequenced was peripheral blood. This TCR came from a woman of 80 years or more with acute or convalescent COVID-19. The rearrangement joins TRBV2 to TRBJ2-7, with a weak D call TRBD1 (6 bases). CDR3 residues: CASSEWTVLREQYF. The CDR3 DNA follows: TGTGCCAGCAGTGAATGGACAGTCCTACGAGAGCAGTACTTC.